These T cell receptor beta chains were read from a single sample in a study of regulatory T cells in long-lasting Graves disease. TCRdb analysed the multiplex PCR reads with MiXCR anew, one entry per CDR3 protein. The sample has hundreds of thousands of distinct CDR3 sequences, over 14% seen once; the top ten hold about 7.8%. The sample was also linked to a second study, of T cells in Graves' hyperthyroidism and ophthalmopathy.

The specimen comprised peripheral blood mononuclear cells (PBMCs), sampled at new diagnosis, from a patient treated with antithyroid drugs. Every receptor here comes from a woman aged 40-49 years with Graves disease. Both conserved end residues are part of each CDR3. The D gene is left open where the match is weak. Clone sizes are given selectively: once, few, many, or a class where the clone is expanded.

d_call: -; v_call: TRBV20-1; clone_size: -; j_call: TRBJ2-7; cdr3_aa: CSAQTGSYEQYF; cdr3_nt: TGCAGTGCCCAGACAGGCTCCTACGAGCAGTACTTC
d_call: TRBD2; v_call: TRBV7-6; clone_size: few; j_call: TRBJ2-7; cdr3_aa: CASSLGGGERVSEQYF; cdr3_nt: TGTGCCAGCAGCTTAGGGGGGGGGGAGCGAGTTTCCGAGCAGTACTTC
d_call: -; v_call: TRBV7-2; clone_size: few; j_call: TRBJ2-3; cdr3_aa: CASSLSMGLGATDTQYF; cdr3_nt: TGTGCCAGCAGCTTAAGTATGGGGCTGGGGGCCACAGATACGCAGTATTTT
d_call: TRBD2; v_call: TRBV7-8; clone_size: many; j_call: TRBJ2-5; cdr3_aa: CASSLVGRYQETQYF; cdr3_nt: TGTGCCAGCAGCTTAGTCGGGAGGTACCAAGAGACCCAGTACTTC
d_call: -; v_call: TRBV5-4; clone_size: -; j_call: TRBJ1-4; cdr3_aa: CASSSTGKTNEKLFF; cdr3_nt: TGTGCCAGCAGCAGCACAGGGAAAACTAATGAAAAACTGTTTTTT
d_call: -; v_call: TRBV20-1; clone_size: -; j_call: TRBJ2-1; cdr3_aa: CSALARGDEQFF; cdr3_nt: TGCAGTGCCCTAGCGAGAGGGGATGAGCAGTTCTTC
d_call: -; v_call: TRBV12-5; clone_size: -; j_call: TRBJ1-2; cdr3_aa: CASGLSNYGYTF; cdr3_nt: TGTGCTAGTGGTTTGTCGAACTATGGCTACACCTTC
d_call: TRBD2; v_call: TRBV20-1; clone_size: many; j_call: TRBJ2-5; cdr3_aa: CSARDGIKGGSRRKETQYF; cdr3_nt: TGCAGTGCTAGAGATGGGATTAAAGGCGGGAGCAGGCGGAAAGAGACCCAGTACTTC
d_call: TRBD1; v_call: TRBV19; clone_size: few; j_call: TRBJ2-5; cdr3_aa: CASSHGQGAGETQYF; cdr3_nt: TGTGCCAGTAGCCACGGACAGGGGGCGGGAGAGACCCAGTACTTC
d_call: -; v_call: TRBV28; clone_size: -; j_call: TRBJ2-7; cdr3_aa: CASTPGSRDYEQYF; cdr3_nt: TGTGCCAGCACCCCCGGGAGTAGGGACTACGAGCAGTACTTC
d_call: -; v_call: TRBV18; clone_size: many; j_call: TRBJ1-2; cdr3_aa: CASSRETNYGYTF; cdr3_nt: TGTGCCAGCTCACGCGAAACTAACTATGGCTACACCTTC
d_call: TRBD2; v_call: TRBV7-2; clone_size: -; j_call: TRBJ2-2; cdr3_aa: CAIPTGSGTSGELFF; cdr3_nt: TGTGCCATCCCTACGGGTAGCGGGACTTCCGGGGAGCTGTTTTTT
d_call: TRBD1; v_call: TRBV5-1; clone_size: many; j_call: TRBJ1-1; cdr3_aa: CASSLTGQGNTEAFF; cdr3_nt: TGCGCCAGCAGCTTGACGGGACAGGGGAACACTGAAGCTTTCTTT
d_call: TRBD2; v_call: TRBV20-1; clone_size: -; j_call: TRBJ2-7; cdr3_aa: CSARGGRAAEQYF; cdr3_nt: TGCAGTGCTAGGGGCGGGAGGGCCGCCGAGCAGTACTTC
d_call: -; v_call: TRBV3-1; clone_size: many; j_call: TRBJ1-1; cdr3_aa: CASSQLRGTTEAFF; cdr3_nt: TGTGCCAGCAGCCAATTACGGGGGACCACTGAAGCTTTCTTT
d_call: -; v_call: TRBV20-1; clone_size: -; j_call: TRBJ1-5; cdr3_aa: CSARSNSGSNQPQHF; cdr3_nt: TGCAGTGCTAGGTCCAATTCCGGAAGCAATCAGCCCCAGCATTTT
d_call: -; v_call: TRBV28; clone_size: many; j_call: TRBJ2-1; cdr3_aa: CASSLSTQENNEQFF; cdr3_nt: TGTGCCAGCAGTTTAAGTACTCAAGAGAACAATGAGCAGTTCTTC
d_call: -; v_call: TRBV2; clone_size: many; j_call: TRBJ1-1; cdr3_aa: CASSGGLGAGAEAFF; cdr3_nt: TGTGCCAGCAGTGGAGGGTTGGGGGCCGGGGCTGAAGCTTTCTTT
d_call: -; v_call: TRBV2; clone_size: -; j_call: TRBJ1-2; cdr3_aa: CASSEALDNARAYGYTF; cdr3_nt: TGTGCCAGCAGTGAAGCGTTGGACAACGCCCGTGCCTATGGCTACACCTTC
d_call: -; v_call: TRBV19; clone_size: few; j_call: TRBJ1-5; cdr3_aa: CASLAGWYQPQHF; cdr3_nt: TGTGCCAGTCTAGCCGGGTGGTATCAGCCCCAGCATTTT
d_call: -; v_call: TRBV20-1; clone_size: many; j_call: TRBJ2-3; cdr3_aa: CSATPGTRNTDTQYF; cdr3_nt: TGCAGTGCCACACCGGGGACACGGAACACAGATACGCAGTATTTT
d_call: TRBD2; v_call: TRBV27; clone_size: many; j_call: TRBJ2-5; cdr3_aa: CASRREAGGEETQYF; cdr3_nt: TGTGCCAGCAGACGGGAAGCGGGGGGCGAAGAGACCCAGTACTTC
d_call: -; v_call: TRBV13; clone_size: many; j_call: TRBJ1-3; cdr3_aa: CASSLWGDASSGNTIYF; cdr3_nt: TGTGCCAGCAGCCTCTGGGGGGACGCCAGCTCTGGAAACACCATATATTTT
d_call: -; v_call: TRBV11-1; clone_size: many; j_call: TRBJ1-2; cdr3_aa: CASSLGGTKGYTF; cdr3_nt: TGTGCCAGCAGCTTGGGCGGCACCAAGGGCTACACCTTC
d_call: -; v_call: TRBV7-2; clone_size: many; j_call: TRBJ2-1; cdr3_aa: CASTLEQSTSYNEQFF; cdr3_nt: TGTGCCAGCACCTTAGAGCAGTCAACCTCCTACAATGAGCAGTTCTTC
d_call: -; v_call: TRBV20-1; clone_size: many; j_call: TRBJ2-3; cdr3_aa: CSATLGRESTDTQYF; cdr3_nt: TGCAGTGCTACGTTGGGACGGGAAAGCACAGATACGCAGTATTTT
d_call: TRBD2; v_call: TRBV11-2; clone_size: many; j_call: TRBJ2-1; cdr3_aa: CASSPGGYEQFF; cdr3_nt: TGTGCCAGCAGCCCCGGGGGGTATGAGCAGTTCTTC
d_call: -; v_call: TRBV28; clone_size: many; j_call: TRBJ2-3; cdr3_aa: CASAVTGITDTQYF; cdr3_nt: TGTGCCAGCGCCGTTACAGGGATCACAGATACGCAGTATTTT
d_call: -; v_call: TRBV7-2; clone_size: many; j_call: TRBJ1-6; cdr3_aa: CASRDNNSPLHF; cdr3_nt: TGTGCCAGCCGGGACAATAATTCACCCCTCCACTTT
d_call: -; v_call: TRBV7-8; clone_size: -; j_call: TRBJ2-1; cdr3_aa: CASSLRQREGVDVNEQFF; cdr3_nt: TGTGCCAGCAGCTTAAGGCAGAGAGAGGGAGTGGACGTCAATGAGCAGTTCTTC
d_call: -; v_call: TRBV10-2; clone_size: many; j_call: TRBJ2-2; cdr3_aa: CASSESWTGELFF; cdr3_nt: TGCGCCAGCAGTGAGTCGTGGACCGGGGAGCTGTTTTTT
d_call: -; v_call: TRBV2; clone_size: many; j_call: TRBJ1-5; cdr3_aa: CASSDGRYNQPQHF; cdr3_nt: TGTGCCAGCAGTGACGGCCGGTACAATCAGCCCCAGCATTTT
d_call: -; v_call: TRBV28; clone_size: many; j_call: TRBJ2-7; cdr3_aa: CASRKEATTISNRHEQYF; cdr3_nt: TGTGCCAGCAGGAAAGAGGCGACTACCATCTCGAATCGTCACGAGCAGTACTTC
d_call: -; v_call: TRBV7-9; clone_size: few; j_call: TRBJ1-4; cdr3_aa: CASSLAFKSEKLFF; cdr3_nt: TGTGCCAGCAGCTTAGCGTTTAAGAGTGAAAAACTGTTTTTT
d_call: -; v_call: TRBV10-3; clone_size: many; j_call: TRBJ1-5; cdr3_aa: CAISERGPNQPQHF; cdr3_nt: TGTGCCATCAGTGAGAGAGGACCCAATCAGCCCCAGCATTTT
d_call: -; v_call: TRBV30; clone_size: many; j_call: TRBJ2-1; cdr3_aa: CAWSVISEQFF; cdr3_nt: TGTGCCTGGAGTGTTATCTCTGAGCAGTTCTTC
d_call: -; v_call: TRBV7-3; clone_size: -; j_call: TRBJ2-7; cdr3_aa: CASSPGHPYEQYF; cdr3_nt: TGTGCCAGCAGCCCGGGGCACCCCTACGAGCAGTACTTC